The 15 T cell receptor beta chains below come from one sample, sequenced in a study of cytomegalovirus exposure and HLA in healthy donors. PCR was performed using 60 Vbeta and 13 Jbeta primers. The method was immunoSEQ multiplex PCR; TCRdb's version includes in-frame clones alone and lacks a portion of them. The sample yields about 60,000 clones, roughly 80% seen once. Material for sequencing was PBMCs. The receptor source for this set is a woman aged 40 to 49 in good health and CMV-seropositive.

V is TRBV12-5 and J is TRBJ1-6, with 10 bases that match TRBD1. Germline-derived CDR1 and CDR2 are LGHNT and FRNRAP. CDR3 size: 12 residues. Unmatched junction bases numbered 5, after V lost 4 bases and J lost 17 bases. CDR3: CASGSDRGAVHF. CDR3 coding DNA: TGTGCTAGTGGTTCGGACAGGGGGGCTGTCCACTTT.

This clone was detected once. The chain employs TRBV5-1 and TRBJ1-2; 7 bases are a match to TRBD1. The CDR3 is made up of 14 amino acids. The junction had 4 bases not matched to a gene; V was cut back by 0 bases and J by 5 bases. Per germline, CDR1 SGHRS and CDR2 YFSETQ. CDR3 amino acids: CASSLGTGEYGYTF. CDR3 sequence (DNA): TGCGCCAGCAGCTTGGGGACAGGCGAATATGGCTACACCTTC.

The CDR3 nucleotides are TGTGCCAGCAGTTACCGGGCAGGGACTGGGGGGAGCGGCTACACCTTC. Residues: CASSYRAGTGGSGYTF. This rearrangement joins TRBV6-5 to TRBJ1-2; possible D gene TRBD1, 5 bases. V gave up 2 bases and J gave up 8 bases, with 21 bases separating them. This CDR3 is built from 16 residues. Germline lookup yields CDR1 MNHEY and CDR2 SVGAGI.

V is TRBV27 and J is TRBJ2-4; D possibly corresponds to TRBD2 (6 bases). The CDR3 has 13 residues. V was cut by 3 bases and J by 7 bases, with 10 bases left in between. Germline CDR1 and CDR2: MNHEY and SMNVEV (reference sequence). Here the CDR3 DNA reads TGTGCCAGCAGTTTTGGAGGGGATAACATTCAGTACTTC. Translating it yields CASSFGGDNIQYF.

The gene calls are TRBV6-5 and TRBJ2-1; D gene uncertain. Trimming took 1 base from V and 6 from J, leaving 4 bases between them. Germline V gene data show CDR1 as MNHEY and CDR2 as SVGAGI. This CDR3 is 12 amino acids long. CDR3 protein: CASSYYSNEQFF. CDR3 bases: TGTGCCAGCAGTTACTACAGCAATGAGCAGTTCTTC.

Here the CDR3 DNA reads TGTGCCAGTAGTCTACGCGCCGGACAGAGATATTCGGATTCACCCCTCCACTTT. Protein: CASSLRAGQRYSDSPLHF. The chain couples TRBV19 to TRBJ1-6, with a tentative D call TRBD1 (6 bases). Germline values: CDR1 LNHDA, CDR2 SQIVND (reference sequence). V was shortened by 5 bases and J by 8 bases, with 25 bases between the two germline ends. CDR3 size: 18 residues.

The chain carries TRBV4-1 and TRBJ2-4; 7 positions agree with TRBD2. Germline V gives CDR1 MGHRA, CDR2 YSYEKL. Trimming at V came to 4 bases and at J to 6 bases, leaving 9 bases not matched to a gene. The CDR3 length is 15 residues. CDR3 in amino acids: CASSPLGGGPNIQYF. CDR3 DNA sequence: TGCGCCAGCAGCCCGTTGGGGGGGGGTCCAAACATTCAGTACTTC.

The rearrangement joins TRBV11-2 to TRBJ2-7, with D possibly TRBD2 on 5 matching bases. CDR3 size: 15 residues. Germline-derived CDR1 and CDR2 are SGHAT and FQNNGV. V lost 3 bases to trimming and J lost 7 bases, with 19 bases between them. The chain's CDR3 is CASSLPGLIQHEQYF. CDR3 nucleotides: TGTGCCAGCAGCTTGCCCGGACTTATACAGCATGAGCAGTACTTC.

On this clone itself: An end of the junction does not agree with germline; a read error may underlie this. For the CDR3, the DNA is TGTGCCAGCAGTTACTCAAGGGGCTCGTACGGGCAGTACTTC. This encodes CASSYSRGSYGQYF. The rearrangement joins TRBV6-5 to TRBJ2-7; D might be TRBD1 (5 bases). In germline, CDR1 is MNHEY, CDR2 SVGAGI. CDR3 length: 14 residues.

CDR3 protein: CASRGQINEKLFF. CDR3 in DNA: TGTGCCAGTAGAGGACAGATAAATGAAAAACTGTTTTTT. The chain uses TRBV19 and TRBJ1-4; perhaps TRBD1 as D (6 bases). V dropped 6 bases and J dropped 5 bases, with 10 bases sitting between them. Germline V gives CDR1 LNHDA, CDR2 SQIVND (reference sequence). CDR3 length: 13 amino acids.

The chain is built from TRBV6-1 and TRBJ1-4; 7 bases match TRBD1. Germline V gene lookup returns CDR1 MNHNS and CDR2 SASEGT. V dropped 6 bases and J dropped 4; count of bases not matched to a gene: 5. The CDR3 has 14 amino acids. The CDR3 nucleotides are TGTGCCAGCAGGGGGGGACAGCTTAATGAAAAACTGTTTTTT. Protein: CASRGGQLNEKLFF.

This rearrangement joins TRBV18 to TRBJ2-7; D is unclear. The CDR3 covers 13 residues. Germline V gene sequence: CDR1 KGHSH, CDR2 LQKENI. The germline V and J ends were trimmed by 1 base and 2 bases, with 6 bases remaining between them. This chain's CDR3 is CASSPLDTYEQYF. The DNA for the CDR3 is TGTGCCAGCTCACCACTCGACACCTACGAGCAGTACTTC.

J is TRBJ1-6 and V is TRBV4-1; D unclear. V was cut by 1 base and J by 11 bases, with 15 bases left in between. The CDR3 sequence is 15 residues long. CDR1 and CDR2 (germline): MGHRA, YSYEKL. The CDR3, as DNA: TGCGCCAGCAGCCAAGGACTAATAGGCAGTCCACCCCTCCACTTT. Translating gives CASSQGLIGSPPLHF.

The V call is TRBV7-2, the J call TRBJ2-7; the D gene is possibly TRBD1 (6 bases). The CDR3 length is 15 residues. Trimming shortened V by 3 bases and J by 0 bases, and 12 bases separated the two germline ends. Looked up from germline, CDR1 is SGHTA and CDR2 is FQGNSA. The CDR3 loop is CASSLGHLTSYEQYF. CDR3 coding DNA: TGTGCCAGCAGCTTGGGACATCTAACCTCCTACGAGCAGTACTTC.

The J gene is TRBJ1-3, the V gene TRBV5-1; D possibly corresponds to TRBD1 (6 bases). Germline lookup yields CDR1 SGHRS and CDR2 YFSETQ. CDR3 length: 15 amino acids. Trimming left V 0 bases short and J 4 bases short, with 11 bases between. The CDR3 protein is CASSLARGAGNTIYF. The CDR3 DNA follows: TGCGCCAGCAGCTTGGCCAGGGGCGCGGGAAACACCATATATTTT.